This TCR beta chain was captured in a study of glioma-infiltrating T cells after dendritic cell vaccination listed by TCRdb under 2016. As for the study more broadly: The cohort included some 15 glioblastoma patients drawn from Phase I and II dendritic cell vaccination trials, of whom 9 were newly diagnosed and 6 had recurrent disease. Between 2003 and 2012, patients were given autologous tumor lysate-pulsed dendritic cell vaccination. To make the vaccine, monocyte-derived dendritic cells were cultured for seven to eight days with IL-4 and GM-CSF and then pulsed overnight with autologous tumor lysate. Each patient got three intradermal injections of the dendritic cell vaccine, spaced at biweekly intervals, in the arm below the axilla. Deep sequencing of TCR beta CDR3 regions was used to quantify tumor-infiltrating lymphocyte content and compare tumor and blood repertoires in dendritic cell-vaccinated glioblastoma patients. Survival after dendritic cell vaccination was correlated with TCR sequencing metrics, such as TIL content and the overlap between tumor and blood repertoires. The investigation overall reported the following: Higher estimated pretreatment TIL content predicted longer time to progression and overall survival after dendritic cell vaccination. The TCR overlap response model with three groups was called speculative and said to need prospective validation. TCR clonality showed no direct relationship with survival, which suggests that a diverse polyclonal response may matter. The cohort was small and heterogeneous, only a few patients had full blood and tumor sets, and even fewer had initial-recurrent tumor pairs.

The immunoSEQ assay amplified TCRB CDR3 regions from roughly 2 micrograms of genomic DNA, or from all available DNA when less than that amount was available. The multiplex PCR relied on 60 forward primers for TCR V beta segments and 13 reverse primers for J beta segments. To estimate the number of reads per starting template, synthetic control templates were added to each sample at limiting dilution. The Illumina HiSeq System generated sequencing reads of 87 bp. On the study's bioinformatics: To remove PCR and sequencing errors, closely related sequences were merged with a nearest neighbor algorithm. TCR overlap was defined as the percentage of unique tumor TCR beta sequences that were also present in the same patient's peripheral blood. Not all clones reach the TCRdb copy of this immuneACCESS table, which keeps in-frame sequences only. Checked studies attribute under half of the gap to unresolved V genes and leave the rest unexplained. V, J and clone size derive from that table, while D and trimming were established from the DNA sequence. The sample profile shows 70,000 to 100,000 clones; 75% to 90% of them were found once. 5.5% to 8% of the sample rests with the top ten.

The time point label here, explained by the study, means: after dendritic cell vaccination, including at tumor progression/relapse. Selection of patients required sufficient residual fresh-frozen tumor tissue and over two years of available survival data. An isocitrate dehydrogenase mutation was not carried by any of the glioblastoma patients, although molecular status was otherwise variable. PBMC were collected before vaccination, two weeks after the third vaccination, and at tumor progression if tumor progression occurred. The Qiagen DNeasy Blood extraction Kit was used to extract genomic DNA. This clone turned up a few times. Its recognized antigen is unknown. No base-level quality is on record; no much larger clone is a single base apart. The germline V gene provides CDR1 LGHNA and CDR2 YSLEER. The V end loses 0 bases and the J end loses 4 bases, and a stretch of 12 bases separates them. From its cysteine to its phenylalanine, the CDR3 spans 15 amino acids. Here the CDR3 DNA is all that survives: 45 bases in frame from base 1.

The clonotype originates from a human donor with glioblastoma. The input for sequencing was blood, taken after dendritic cell vaccination. The chain is made from TRBV4-3 and TRBJ1-2; the D segment cannot be called with confidence. The nucleotide sequence reads as follows: TGCGCCAGCAGCCAAGACGGGGAACGAGGCTATGGCTACACCTTC. This yields the protein CASSQDGERGYGYTF.